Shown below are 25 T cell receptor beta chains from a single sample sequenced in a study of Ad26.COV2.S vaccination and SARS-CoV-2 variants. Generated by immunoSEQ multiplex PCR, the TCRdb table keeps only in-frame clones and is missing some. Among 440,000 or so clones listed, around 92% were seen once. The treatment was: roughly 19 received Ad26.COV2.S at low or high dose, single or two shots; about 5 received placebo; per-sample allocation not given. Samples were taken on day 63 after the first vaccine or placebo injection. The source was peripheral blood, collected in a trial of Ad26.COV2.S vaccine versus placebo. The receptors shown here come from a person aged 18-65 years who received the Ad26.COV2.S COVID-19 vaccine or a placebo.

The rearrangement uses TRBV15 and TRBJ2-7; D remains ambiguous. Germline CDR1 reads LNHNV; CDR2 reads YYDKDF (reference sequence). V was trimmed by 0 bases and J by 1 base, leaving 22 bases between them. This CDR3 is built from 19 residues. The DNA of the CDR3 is TGTGCCACCAGCAGAGATCCTGGCTCCCTTTCAACCGGATCCTACGAGCAGTACTTC. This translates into CATSRDPGSLSTGSYEQYF.

This CDR3 is CSASASGAVYEQYF. CDR3 in DNA: TGCAGTGCTAGTGCTAGCGGGGCGGTCTACGAGCAGTACTTC. The gene calls are TRBV20-1 and TRBJ2-7, with TRBD2 matching 9 bases. The CDR3 has 14 amino acids. With V trimmed by 3 bases and J by 3 bases, 6 bases remained unmatched. The V gene's germline CDR1 is DFQATT and CDR2 SNEGSKA (reference sequence).

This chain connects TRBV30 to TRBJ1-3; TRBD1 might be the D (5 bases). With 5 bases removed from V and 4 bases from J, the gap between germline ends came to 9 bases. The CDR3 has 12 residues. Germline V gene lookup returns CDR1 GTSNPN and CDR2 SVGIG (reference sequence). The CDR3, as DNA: TGTGCCTGGGGGGGACGGGGAAACACCATATATTTT. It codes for CAWGGRGNTIYF.

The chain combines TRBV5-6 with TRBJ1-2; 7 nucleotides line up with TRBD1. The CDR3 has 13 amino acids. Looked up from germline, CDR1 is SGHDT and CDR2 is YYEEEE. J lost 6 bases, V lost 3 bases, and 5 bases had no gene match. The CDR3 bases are TGTGCCAGCAGCTGGCAGGGGGTTGATGGCTACACCTTC. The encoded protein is CASSWQGVDGYTF.

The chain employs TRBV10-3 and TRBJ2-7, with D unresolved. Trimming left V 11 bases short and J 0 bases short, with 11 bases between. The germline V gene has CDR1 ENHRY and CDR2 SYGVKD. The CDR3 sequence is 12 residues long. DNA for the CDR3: TGTGCCGTCTCGACGAGCTCCTACGAGCAGTACTTC. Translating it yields CAVSTSSYEQYF.

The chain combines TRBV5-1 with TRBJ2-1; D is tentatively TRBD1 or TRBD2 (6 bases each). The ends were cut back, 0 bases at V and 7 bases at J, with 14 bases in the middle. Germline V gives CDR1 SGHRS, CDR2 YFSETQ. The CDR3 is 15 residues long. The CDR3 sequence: CASSLVPGAMNEQFF. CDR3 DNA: TGCGCCAGCAGCTTGGTTCCGGGGGCAATGAATGAGCAGTTCTTC.

The CDR3 region is CASSLVGANQYF. The DNA for the CDR3 is TGTGCCAGCAGTTTGGTCGGGGCGAACCAGTACTTC. The chain employs TRBV12-3 or TRBV12-4 and TRBJ2-7, with D perhaps being TRBD1 or TRBD2 (5 bases each). The V end lost 3 bases, the J end lost 10 bases, and 13 bases lay between the germline ends. This CDR3 contains 12 residues.

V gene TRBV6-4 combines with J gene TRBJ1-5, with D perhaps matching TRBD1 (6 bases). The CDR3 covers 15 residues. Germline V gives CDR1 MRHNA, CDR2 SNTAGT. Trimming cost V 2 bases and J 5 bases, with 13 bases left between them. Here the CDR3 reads CASSDDRSPYQPQHF. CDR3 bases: TGTGCCAGCAGTGACGACAGGTCGCCCTATCAGCCCCAGCATTTT.

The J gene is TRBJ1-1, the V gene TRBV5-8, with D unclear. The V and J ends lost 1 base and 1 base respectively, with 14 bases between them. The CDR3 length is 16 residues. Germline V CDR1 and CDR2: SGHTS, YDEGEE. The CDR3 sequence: CASSLLTTGGNTEAFF. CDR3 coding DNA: TGTGCCAGCAGCTTGTTAACTACGGGCGGGAACACTGAAGCTTTCTTT.

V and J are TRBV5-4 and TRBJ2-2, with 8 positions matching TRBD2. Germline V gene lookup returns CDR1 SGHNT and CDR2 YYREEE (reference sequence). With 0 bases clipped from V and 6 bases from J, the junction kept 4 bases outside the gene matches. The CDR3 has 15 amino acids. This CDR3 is CASSLEAGAAGELFF. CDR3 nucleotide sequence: TGTGCCAGCAGCTTGGAAGCGGGGGCGGCCGGGGAGCTGTTTTTT. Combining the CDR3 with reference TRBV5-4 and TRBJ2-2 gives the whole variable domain ETGVTQSPTHLIKTRGQQVTLRCSSQSGHNTVSWYQQALGQGPQFIFQYYREEENGRGNFPPRFSGLQFPNYSSELNVNALELDDSALYLCASSLEAGAAGELFFGEGSRLTVL.

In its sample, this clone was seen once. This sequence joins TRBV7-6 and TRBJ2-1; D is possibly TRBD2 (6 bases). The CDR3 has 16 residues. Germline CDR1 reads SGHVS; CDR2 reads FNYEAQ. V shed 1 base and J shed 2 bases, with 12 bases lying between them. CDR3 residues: CASSLVGTYTYNEQFF. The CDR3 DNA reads TGTGCCAGCAGCTTAGTTGGGACTTACACCTACAATGAGCAGTTCTTC.

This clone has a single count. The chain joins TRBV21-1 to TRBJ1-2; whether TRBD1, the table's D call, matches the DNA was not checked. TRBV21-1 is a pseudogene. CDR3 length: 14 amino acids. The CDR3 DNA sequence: TGTGCCAGCAGCCCCCGGACAGGGGGCGATGGCTACACCTTC. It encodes CASSPRTGGDGYTF.

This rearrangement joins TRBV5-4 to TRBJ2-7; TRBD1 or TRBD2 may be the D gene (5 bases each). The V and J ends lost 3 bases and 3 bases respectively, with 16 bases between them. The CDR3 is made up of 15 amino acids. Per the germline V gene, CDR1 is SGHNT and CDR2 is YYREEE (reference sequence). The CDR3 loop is CASSSGTVRLYEQYF. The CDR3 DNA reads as TGTGCCAGCAGCTCCGGGACCGTCAGGCTCTACGAGCAGTACTTC.

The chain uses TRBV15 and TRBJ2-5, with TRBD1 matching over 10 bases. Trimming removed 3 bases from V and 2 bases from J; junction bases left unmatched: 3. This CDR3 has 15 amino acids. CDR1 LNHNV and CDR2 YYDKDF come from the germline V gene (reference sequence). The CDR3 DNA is TGTGCCACCAGCAGGGGACAGGGGAGGCAAGAGACCCAGTACTTC. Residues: CATSRGQGRQETQYF.

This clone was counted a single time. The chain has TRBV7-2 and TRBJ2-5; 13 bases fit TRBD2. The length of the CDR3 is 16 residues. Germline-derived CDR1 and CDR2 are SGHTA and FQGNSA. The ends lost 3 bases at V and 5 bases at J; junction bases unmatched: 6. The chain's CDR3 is CASSFGTSGAGETQYF. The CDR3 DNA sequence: TGTGCCAGCAGCTTTGGGACTAGCGGGGCGGGGGAGACCCAGTACTTC.

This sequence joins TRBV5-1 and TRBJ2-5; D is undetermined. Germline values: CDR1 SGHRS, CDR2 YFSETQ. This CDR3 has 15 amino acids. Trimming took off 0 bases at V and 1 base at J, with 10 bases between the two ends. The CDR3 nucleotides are TGCGCCAGCAGCTTGGCAAGGACCCCCCAAGAGACCCAGTACTTC. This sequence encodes CASSLARTPQETQYF.

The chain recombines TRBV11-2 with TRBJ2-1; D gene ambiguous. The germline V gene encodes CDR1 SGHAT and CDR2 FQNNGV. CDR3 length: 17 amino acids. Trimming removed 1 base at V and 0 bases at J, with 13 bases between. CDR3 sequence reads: CASSLGHSTSSYNEQFF. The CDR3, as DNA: TGTGCCAGCAGCTTAGGGCACTCGACCTCCTCCTACAATGAGCAGTTCTTC.

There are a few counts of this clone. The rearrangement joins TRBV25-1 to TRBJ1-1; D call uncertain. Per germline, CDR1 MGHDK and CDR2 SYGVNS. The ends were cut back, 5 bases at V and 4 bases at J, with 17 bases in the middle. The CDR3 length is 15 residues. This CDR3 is CASSSPRLLGTEAFF. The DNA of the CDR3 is TGTGCCAGCAGTTCCCCCCGGTTATTGGGCACTGAAGCTTTCTTT.

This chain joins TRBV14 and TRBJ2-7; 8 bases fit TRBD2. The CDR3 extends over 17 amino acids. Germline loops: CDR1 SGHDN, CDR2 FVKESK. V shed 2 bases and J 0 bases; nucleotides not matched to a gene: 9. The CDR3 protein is CASSQFGRGGISYEQYF. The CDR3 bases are TGTGCCAGCAGCCAATTTGGGCGCGGGGGGATCTCCTACGAGCAGTACTTC.

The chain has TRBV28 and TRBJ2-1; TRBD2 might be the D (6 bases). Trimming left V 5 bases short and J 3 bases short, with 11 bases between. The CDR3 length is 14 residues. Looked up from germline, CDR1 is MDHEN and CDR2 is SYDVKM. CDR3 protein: CASSPRDRYNEQFF. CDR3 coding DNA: TGTGCCAGCAGTCCGCGGGACCGCTACAATGAGCAGTTCTTC.

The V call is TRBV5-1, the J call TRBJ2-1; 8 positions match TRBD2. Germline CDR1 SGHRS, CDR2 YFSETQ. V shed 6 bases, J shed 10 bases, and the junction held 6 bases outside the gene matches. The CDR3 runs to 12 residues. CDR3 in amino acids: CASTLGGAEQFF. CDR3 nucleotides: TGCGCCAGCACCCTCGGGGGGGCAGAGCAGTTCTTC.

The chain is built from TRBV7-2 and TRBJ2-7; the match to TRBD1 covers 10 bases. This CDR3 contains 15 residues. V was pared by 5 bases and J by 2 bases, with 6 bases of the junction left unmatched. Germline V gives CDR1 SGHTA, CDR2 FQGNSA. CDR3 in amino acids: CASSPGTGVAYEQYF. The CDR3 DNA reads TGTGCCAGCAGCCCCGGGACAGGGGTCGCCTACGAGCAGTACTTC.

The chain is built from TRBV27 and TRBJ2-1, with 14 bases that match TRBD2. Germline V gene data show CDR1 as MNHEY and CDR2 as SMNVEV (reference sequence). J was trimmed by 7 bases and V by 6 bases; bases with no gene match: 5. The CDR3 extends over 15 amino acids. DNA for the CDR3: TGTGCCAGCAGGACCGGGACTAGCGGGGGAAATGAGCAGTTCTTC. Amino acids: CASRTGTSGGNEQFF.

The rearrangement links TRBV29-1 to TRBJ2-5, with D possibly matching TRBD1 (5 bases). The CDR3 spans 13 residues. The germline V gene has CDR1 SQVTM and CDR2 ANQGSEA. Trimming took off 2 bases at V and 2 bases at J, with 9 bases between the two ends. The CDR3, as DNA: TGCAGCGTTGAATTTGGGGCTCAAGAGACCCAGTACTTC. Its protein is CSVEFGAQETQYF.

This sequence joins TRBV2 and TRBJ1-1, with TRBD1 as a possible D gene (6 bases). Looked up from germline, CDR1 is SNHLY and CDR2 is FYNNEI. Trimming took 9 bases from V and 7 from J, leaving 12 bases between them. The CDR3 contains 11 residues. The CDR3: CASKGGIEAFF. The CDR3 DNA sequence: TGTGCCAGTAAGGGGGGCATTGAAGCTTTCTTT. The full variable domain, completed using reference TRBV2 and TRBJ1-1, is EPEVTQTPSHQVTQMGQEVILRCVPISNHLYFYWYRQILGQKVEFLVSFYNNEISEKSEIFDDQFSVERPDGSNFTLKIRSTKLEDSAMYFCASKGGIEAFFGQGTRLTVV.